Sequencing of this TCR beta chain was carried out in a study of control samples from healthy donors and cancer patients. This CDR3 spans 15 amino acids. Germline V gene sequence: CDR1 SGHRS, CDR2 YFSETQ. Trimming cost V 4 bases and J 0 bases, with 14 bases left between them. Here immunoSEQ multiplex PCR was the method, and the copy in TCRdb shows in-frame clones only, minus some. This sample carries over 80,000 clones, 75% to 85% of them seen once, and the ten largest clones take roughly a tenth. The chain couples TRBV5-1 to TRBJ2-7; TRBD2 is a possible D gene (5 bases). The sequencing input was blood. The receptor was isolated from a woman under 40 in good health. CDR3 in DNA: TGCGCCAGCAGCCCCGAGCGGTTGAGCTCCTACGAGCAGTACTTC. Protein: CASSPERLSSYEQYF.